Sequencing of this T cell receptor beta chain was carried out in a study of T cells in Graves' hyperthyroidism and ophthalmopathy. Study-wide findings and caveats: In blood, most of the thyroid clonotypes expanded above 0.001 were also present.

Diagnosis of hyperthyroidism was new in patients aged 18 to 65, and its duration was under 2 months. Thyroid ultrasound and orbital computed tomography, with clinical symptoms and serum thyroxine and TRAb, informed diagnoses. This CDR3 region has 16 residues. The V and J ends lost 6 bases and 5 bases, in that order; junction bases with no gene match: 9. Amplification of TCR beta CDR3 regions was performed using RNA transcripts as template. A first-round RT-PCR of the TCR CDR3 used the HTBI primer set. TCRdb reprocessed the multiplex PCR reads via MiXCR and lists one record per CDR3 protein. The profile shows some 300,000 distinct CDR3 sequences, approximately 15% of them singletons. At least ten counts were recorded for this clonotype. Its cognate antigen is unknown.

The receptor was isolated from a man younger than 40 with Graves' hyperthyroidism. The rearrangement links TRBV12-3 or TRBV12-4 to TRBJ2-2, with 10 bases aligning to TRBD1. Sequencing was done on a sample of blood. The CDR3 DNA sequence: TGTGCCAGCAGAACCGGGACAGGGGCCGCGACCGGGGAGCTGTTTTTT. This sequence encodes CASRTGTGAATGELFF.